This TCR beta chain is drawn from a study of prognosis after radiotherapy for stage I lung cancer. Across the whole study: Some 13 cases involved newly diagnosed primary stage I lung tumors, and roughly 5 involved oligometastatic NSCLC subsequent to surgical resection of the primary tumor. Tumor types were squamous cell carcinoma in roughly 7 patients, adenocarcinoma in twelve.

Trimming cost V 3 bases and J 2 bases, with 10 bases left between them. The V gene's germline CDR1 is MNHNS and CDR2 SASEGT. The CDR3 consists of 14 residues. Genomic DNA was subjected to two-round multiplex PCR for amplification of TCR beta CDR3. Round-one PCR had primers specific to each TRBV and TRBJ gene. TCRdb recomputed calls from the multiplex PCR reads with MiXCR, one row per CDR3 protein. Counted here are approximately 15,000 distinct CDR3 sequences, around 42% occurring once; the ten biggest clones make up about 45%. This specimen was PBMCs, taken before or after stereotactic body radiation therapy (not recorded which). The source of this sequence is a donor over 45 with non-small cell lung cancer. V and J are TRBV6-1 and TRBJ1-2, with D possibly being TRBD1 (5 bases). CDR3 loop: CASSERGSNYGYTF. The CDR3 nucleotides are TGTGCCAGCAGTGAGAGGGGTTCCAACTATGGCTACACCTTC.